The 25 T cell receptor beta chains below all came from one sample that was sequenced in a study of beta chain features in type 1 diabetes (dated by TCRdb to between 2017 and 2018). Library construction relied on the immunoSEQ multiplex PCR assay. The entire isolated RNA was reverse transcribed using the High Capacity cDNA Reverse Transcription Kit, and thus expressed TCRB transcripts were sequenced. Entries here come from immuneACCESS through TCRdb and include only in-frame sequences with V and J called. Some clones fail to appear in such tables; in the studies checked, an unresolved V gene covers under half of the shortfall, and the cause of the remainder is unknown. The sample table records 350,000 to 450,000 clones; around 13% of these occur just once. The top ten clonotypes cover around 0.039% of the sample. Sequencing used naive CD4+ T cells from blood. The sample's cell subset or site label is to be understood as: true naive CD4+ T cells. These receptors all come from a man under 40 in good health.

The chain couples TRBV29-1 to TRBJ2-3; TRBD1 matches at 11 bases. This CDR3 is built from 14 residues. With V trimmed by 7 bases and J by 6 bases, 9 bases remained unmatched. Germline V CDR1 and CDR2: SQVTM, ANQGSEA. CDR3 in amino acids: CSERTGGLSDTQYF. As DNA, the CDR3 is TGCAGCGAGCGGACAGGGGGCCTATCTGATACGCAGTATTTT.

The rearrangement uses TRBV4-1 and TRBJ2-3; no definite D call. The CDR3 is 12 amino acids. Germline CDR1 and CDR2: MGHRA and YSYEKL. Deletions cut 3 bases from V and 6 bases from J, with 7 bases between. The CDR3 sequence is CASSHVSDTQYF. In DNA, the CDR3 is TGCGCCAGCAGCCATGTATCTGATACGCAGTATTTT.

This clone was found a few times. This sequence joins TRBV27 and TRBJ1-2, with a weak D call TRBD1 (6 bases). V lost 7 bases, J lost 5 bases, and 20 bases lay in between. The CDR3 contains 15 residues. Germline V CDR1 and CDR2: MNHEY, SMNVEV (reference sequence). The CDR3 DNA follows: TGTGCCAGCACCCCACGGGGGGCCCGGAAGTATGGCTACACCTTC. This gives the protein CASTPRGARKYGYTF.

J is TRBJ2-1 and V is TRBV30; D possibly corresponds to TRBD2 (6 bases). This CDR3 has 15 amino acids. CDR1 and CDR2 from the germline V gene are GTSNPN and SVGIG (reference sequence). V gave up 3 bases and J gave up 8 bases, with 20 bases separating them. In DNA form, the CDR3 reads TGTGCCTGGAGAAGGTGGAGGGGCGTTGCGCATGAGCAGTTCTTC. It codes for CAWRRWRGVAHEQFF.

This clone was seen a few times. The chain couples TRBV7-2 to TRBJ1-3; no definite D call. V gave up 6 bases and J gave up 0 bases, with 9 bases separating them. The germline CDR1 and CDR2 sequences are SGHTA and FQGNSA. The CDR3 consists of 14 residues. CDR3 sequence (DNA): TGTGCCAGCAGGATACCCAGCTCTGGAAACACCATATATTTT. Translated: CASRIPSSGNTIYF.

This chain uses TRBV5-4 with TRBJ2-7, with D maybe TRBD2 (6 bases). The V end was cut by 2 bases, the J end by 0 bases, with 9 bases between. Germline assignment: CDR1 SGHNT and CDR2 YYREEE (reference sequence). This CDR3 spans 14 amino acids. The CDR3 DNA follows: TGTGCCAGCAGCTTACGGGAGAGCTCCTACGAGCAGTACTTC. Translating gives CASSLRESSYEQYF.

This clone came up once. The V and J genes are TRBV27 and TRBJ2-1; 7 bases map to TRBD2. This CDR3 comprises 15 residues. The germline V gene has CDR1 MNHEY and CDR2 SMNVEV (reference sequence). J gave up 0 bases and V 5 bases, and 4 bases lay outside the gene matches. CDR3 nucleotide sequence: TGTGCCAGCAGTCCGCCGGGGGGCTCCTACAATGAGCAGTTCTTC. Protein: CASSPPGGSYNEQFF.

There are a few counts of this clone. The chain recombines TRBV7-9 with TRBJ1-2, with D unresolved. Germline CDR1 SEHNR, CDR2 FQNEAQ (reference sequence). V was cut by 5 bases and J by 8 bases, with 9 bases left in between. The CDR3 length is 11 residues. The CDR3 DNA follows: TGTGCCAGCAGCACCCGACCGGGCTACACCTTC. This sequence encodes CASSTRPGYTF.

The chain has TRBV9 and TRBJ2-3; D unclear. Germline lookup yields CDR1 SGDLS and CDR2 YYNGEE. The CDR3 loop spans 14 amino acids. V lost 2 bases, J lost 6 bases, and 13 bases lay in between. As DNA, the CDR3 is TGTGCCAGCAGCGTCGGGTCCTTCGGTGATACGCAGTATTTT. This translates into CASSVGSFGDTQYF.

There are a few counts of this clone. The chain uses TRBV6-5 and TRBJ1-2; D is undetermined. The length of the CDR3 is 13 residues. Germline lookup yields CDR1 MNHEY and CDR2 SVGAGI. The V and J ends lost 4 bases and 5 bases respectively, with 11 bases between them. The CDR3 DNA sequence: TGTGCCAGCAGTTCGACACGTGGGTATGGCTACACCTTC. The encoded protein is CASSSTRGYGYTF.

This clone has more than one count but fewer than ten. The chain couples TRBV7-2 to TRBJ2-5; 9 nucleotides agree with TRBD1. Germline loops: CDR1 SGHTA, CDR2 FQGNSA. There are 16 residues in the CDR3. The V segment lost 3 bases and the J segment 5 bases; nucleotides outside the gene matches: 10. The CDR3 DNA sequence: TGTGCCAGCAGCTTGGGGACAGGGATAAGAGGGGAGACCCAGTACTTC. Its protein product is CASSLGTGIRGETQYF.

This clone occurred a few times. V and J are TRBV15 and TRBJ1-3; a possible D gene is TRBD1 (6 bases). The length of the CDR3 is 16 residues. From germline, CDR1 is LNHNV and CDR2 YYDKDF (reference sequence). V was clipped by 7 bases and J by 0 bases, with 16 bases between them. CDR3: CATTPDRRGSGNTIYF. CDR3 nucleotide sequence: TGTGCCACCACCCCTGACAGGAGGGGCTCTGGAAACACCATATATTTT.

The chain employs TRBV7-9 and TRBJ2-4; weak D call: TRBD1 (5 bases). This CDR3 comprises 12 residues. Trimming took off 5 bases at V and 6 bases at J, with 8 bases between the two ends. The germline V gene encodes CDR1 SEHNR and CDR2 FQNEAQ (reference sequence). This CDR3 reads CASSPGSNIQYF. As DNA, the CDR3 is TGTGCCAGCAGCCCAGGGTCAAACATTCAGTACTTC. Supplemented by reference TRBV7-9 and TRBJ2-4, the full variable domain reads DTGVSQNPRHKITKRGQNVTFRCDPISEHNRLYWYRQTLGQGPEFLTYFQNEAQLEKSRLLSDRFSAERPKGSFSTLEIQRTEQGDSAMYLCASSPGSNIQYFGAGTRLSVL.

This clone turned up a few times. The chain joins TRBV29-1 to TRBJ2-3; TRBD2 might be the D (7 bases). The CDR3 is 15 residues long. Trimming removed 6 bases at V and 4 bases at J, with 20 bases between. Germline CDR1 is SQVTM and CDR2 is ANQGSEA. CDR3 DNA: TGCAGCGTGGTCAGGGGCGGGAGTTATGCAGATACGCAGTATTTT. This sequence encodes CSVVRGGSYADTQYF.

In its sample, this clone was seen a few times. Relative to the germline gene, one junction end is altered; a read error may explain this. This rearrangement joins TRBV5-1 to TRBJ1-1; D gene uncertain. The CDR3 runs 13 residues. CDR1 is SGHRS, CDR2 YFSETQ, per germline. CDR3 sequence reads: CASRLGVSTEAFF. The CDR3 region has the DNA TGCGCCAGCAGGTTGGGAGTATCCACTGAAGCTTTCTTT.

This clone has only a few counts. V and J are TRBV7-2 and TRBJ2-5, with a weak D call TRBD1 (6 bases). The germline CDR1 and CDR2 sequences are SGHTA and FQGNSA. The CDR3 has 16 amino acids. The V and J ends lost 6 bases and 5 bases respectively, with 22 bases between them. CDR3 residues: CASRSQKQGPGETQYF. The CDR3 region has the DNA TGTGCCAGCAGATCACAGAAACAGGGACCGGGGGAGACCCAGTACTTC.

This clone occurred a few times. The chain joins TRBV6-1 to TRBJ2-1, with 7 nucleotides matching TRBD1. J gave up 4 bases and V 4 bases, and 4 bases lay outside the gene matches. From germline, CDR1 is MNHNS and CDR2 SASEGT. The CDR3 consists of 14 residues. The CDR3 here is CASSGGTDYNEQFF. For the CDR3, the DNA is TGTGCCAGCAGTGGAGGGACAGATTACAATGAGCAGTTCTTC.

This clone was detected a few times. V is TRBV7-8 and J is TRBJ2-7; D could derive from TRBD1 or TRBD2 (5 bases each). Trimming pared 11 bases from V and 3 bases from J, leaving 20 bases between. Per germline, CDR1 SGHVS and CDR2 FQNEAQ. This CDR3 region has 14 residues. The CDR3 here is CAGGREGTDYEQYF. The CDR3 DNA reads as TGTGCCGGAGGCCGTGAAGGGACGGACTACGAGCAGTACTTC. The complete variable domain, with remaining parts taken from reference TRBV7-8 and TRBJ2-7, reads GAGVSQSPRYKVAKRGQDVALRCDPISGHVSLFWYQQALGQGPEFLTYFQNEAQLDKSGLPSDRFFAERPEGSVSTLKIQRTQQEDSAVYLCAGGREGTDYEQYFGPGTRLTVT.

This chain connects TRBV27 to TRBJ2-1, with a tentative D call TRBD2 (5 bases). Between the trimmed V and J ends, which lost 6 bases and 5 bases, there was a span of 14 bases. CDR3 length: 14 amino acids. Germline CDR1 MNHEY, CDR2 SMNVEV (reference sequence). As DNA, the CDR3 is TGTGCCAGCAGCGGTGACTATTACAACAATGAGCAGTTCTTC. Protein: CASSGDYYNNEQFF.

This clone was counted a few times. The gene calls are TRBV23-1 and TRBJ2-1; 9 bases map to TRBD2. TRBV23-1 is marked as an open reading frame, function uncertain. The CDR3 has 16 amino acids. V shed 8 bases, J shed 2 bases, and the junction held 10 bases outside the gene matches. CDR3 nucleotides: TGCGCCAGCGGAGAATTAGCGGGAGCCACCTACAATGAGCAGTTCTTC. It encodes CASGELAGATYNEQFF.

This clone was counted between two and nine times. This rearrangement joins TRBV29-1 to TRBJ1-5; TRBD1 matches 7 bases. V shed 5 bases and J 0 bases; nucleotides not matched to a gene: 4. This CDR3 is 14 amino acids long. Germline V gives CDR1 SQVTM, CDR2 ANQGSEA. CDR3 protein: CSVLEGASNQPQHF. CDR3 coding DNA: TGCAGCGTTTTGGAGGGGGCTAGCAATCAGCCCCAGCATTTT.

This clone has just a few counts. The V gene is TRBV18, the J gene TRBJ1-1, with TRBD1 matching over 9 bases. CDR3 length: 17 residues. CDR1 is KGHSH, CDR2 LQKENI, per germline. The V and J ends lost 4 bases and 4 bases, in that order; junction bases with no gene match: 13. DNA of the CDR3: TGTGCCAGCTCACTTTCACAGGGGGCGCGGTTAGGCACTGAAGCTTTCTTT. This codes for CASSLSQGARLGTEAFF.

The chain recombines TRBV5-1 with TRBJ2-7; 8 bases match TRBD1. Germline V gene lookup returns CDR1 SGHRS and CDR2 YFSETQ. V shed 4 bases, J shed 5 bases, and the junction held 11 bases outside the gene matches. The CDR3 runs 15 residues. CDR3 DNA sequence: TGCGCCAGCAGCCTAGCAGGACAGGGAAGCGACGAGCAGTACGTC. Translated, it gives CASSLAGQGSDEQYV.

This clone was observed a few times. The chain recombines TRBV5-1 with TRBJ2-1; 8 bases are shared with TRBD2. Germline V gene data show CDR1 as SGHRS and CDR2 as YFSETQ. The ends lost 0 bases at V and 4 bases at J; junction bases unmatched: 6. The CDR3 is 16 amino acids. The CDR3 DNA reads TGCGCCAGCAGCTTGGATGAGCGGGGGAGTTACAATGAGCAGTTCTTC. This encodes CASSLDERGSYNEQFF.

The chain joins TRBV18 to TRBJ2-4, with 8 bases aligning to TRBD1. J lost 3 bases, V lost 10 bases, and 2 bases had no gene match. This CDR3 region has 12 residues. Per germline, CDR1 KGHSH and CDR2 LQKENI. DNA for the CDR3: TGTGCCACCGGGACAGGCAAAAACATTCAGTACTTC. This codes for CATGTGKNIQYF.